This T cell receptor (beta chain) was captured in a study of beta chain features in type 1 diabetes (dated by TCRdb to between 2017 and 2018). With regard to the full study: Patients and healthy donors did not differ in mean age, gender distribution, total cell number or subset yield. A total of 107,917,701 sorted cells were examined across all samples, and RNA yield correlated strongly with the number of cells per subset. In the study, recently diagnosed type 1 diabetes patients and matched healthy donors were compared on the TCRB repertoires of their sorted circulating CD4+ T cell subsets. Regulatory and stem cell-like memory subsets were obtained from only 8 patients and roughly eight healthy donors, while naive and central memory subsets were obtained from all 30 or so donors. Points the paper makes about the study in general: Patients with type 1 diabetes made fewer insertions and deleted more nucleotides at VDJ recombination sites, implying thymic rearrangement abnormalities. The naive, central memory and regulatory TCRB repertoires appeared to resemble one another more closely among patients than among healthy donors. In all four CD4+ subsets, TCRB CDR3 length was moderately but significantly shorter in type 1 diabetes patients. Because the HLA sub-analyses included only small numbers of individuals, any influence of HLA type on TCRB rearrangement was left unresolved. PCR may preferentially amplify shorter templates, but because patient and control samples were amplified and corrected together, any resulting skew would affect both groups equally. Because cDNA rather than genomic DNA was sequenced, highly expressing activated cells could have been over-represented, although no difference in activation and CD3 levels was found between groups.

A single peripheral blood draw of about 116 mL on average was collected from each donor into heparinised tubes. Naive, central memory, regulatory and stem cell-like memory CD4+ T cells were sorted on a BD FACSAria II using a panel including CD45RO, CCR7, CD25, CD127, CD95 and CD27. A purity above 95% was achieved for all sorted populations. PBMCs were isolated right away by Lymphoprep density gradient centrifugation and were stained directly, without culture. Samples were stained and sorted in pairs, with one healthy donor and one patient per experiment, so that batch effects were minimized. Regarding this clone: This receptor's antigen is unknown. Base qualities are not provided; no much larger clone lies one nucleotide away.

The germline V gene provides CDR1 MGHDK and CDR2 SYGVNS. The CDR3 covers 14 residues, taking in both the cysteine and the phenylalanine. Only the CDR3 DNA stays, 42 bases, in frame from base 1. V sheds 8 bases and J sheds 0 bases, leaving 11 bases between their ends. All of the isolated RNA was reverse transcribed with the High Capacity cDNA Reverse Transcription Kit, so expressed TCRB transcripts were sequenced. Deep immunoSEQ sequencing was performed on naive, central memory and regulatory T cell samples, with an average of roughly 3.5 million total reads per sample. Sorted cells were lysed in RLT buffer, and RNA was extracted using DNase-treated RNeasy Micro or Mini kits according to cell number. Each cell subset was processed separately to prevent cross-contamination, with patient and healthy donor samples processed together. TCRB sequences were amplified from cDNA with the immunoSEQ multiplex PCR, producing 87-bp fragments spanning the CDR3 region. Sequencing of the amplicons was performed on the Illumina HiSeq platform. From the authors' description of their analysis: Synthetic template baselines were used to correct PCR bias computationally, reads within Hamming distance 2 were collapsed, and singletons that could not be merged were discarded. Reads were aligned against IMGT to assign V, D and J genes, CDR3 length and insertions or deletions at six rearrangement sites. Clonotype counts were normalized to sorted cell number within each subset before computing true diversity and Gini coefficients with the tcR R package. Repertoire sharing was quantified using the overlap coefficient calculated on TCRB nucleotide sequences. TCRdb holds this immuneACCESS table with in-frame rearrangements only. Some clones are missing; in checked studies, unresolved V genes explain under half, and the rest has no known cause. V and J calls and clone size are given by that table; D and trimming were obtained from the DNA. The sample includes 60,000 or so clones, with 40% to 65% observed a single time. The ten largest account for 2.6% of the sample.

The sequenced sample consisted of Tregs from blood. The cell subset or site label, as the study defines it: regulatory CD4+ T cells. This clonotype was sampled from a woman aged 40 to 55 with type 1 diabetes. The chain is assembled from TRBV25-1 and TRBJ2-1; the D gene is possibly TRBD1, with 6 bases matching. The CDR3 corresponds to CASSRDTSYNEQFF. The nucleotide sequence reads TGTGCCAGCTCCCGGGACACCTCCTACAATGAGCAGTTCTTC.